This is a list of T cell receptor beta chains from one sample in a study of T cell repertoires in cytomegalovirus infection. One entry per CDR3 protein results from TCRdb running MiXCR on the reads. The data contain about 740,000 distinct CDR3 sequences, about 40% of them singletons. Sequenced sample: PBMCs. All receptors derive from a human donor in good health (CMV status not recorded). Some clones in this sample may be carry-over from other donors' samples. Each CDR3 is given with its conserved first and last residue. The D gene is left open where the match is weak. Some rows have no size entry. The others give once, few or many, or a class for an expanded clone.

size: -; D: -; V: TRBV5-5; J: TRBJ1-5; CDR3: CASSAGPTNQPQHF; DNA: TGTGCCAGCAGCGCGGGACCGACCAATCAGCCCCAGCATTTT
size: -; D: -; V: TRBV28; J: TRBJ2-2; CDR3: CASSSGLDGELFF; DNA: TGTGCCAGCAGTTCCGGTCTGGACGGGGAGCTGTTTTTT
size: -; D: -; V: TRBV19; J: TRBJ2-1; CDR3: CASKLGNNNEQFF; DNA: TGTGCCAGTAAGCTAGGCAACAACAATGAGCAGTTCTTC
size: -; D: -; V: TRBV7-2; J: TRBJ2-6; CDR3: CASSLGHTTGANVLTF; DNA: TGTGCCAGCAGCTTAGGTCACACAACTGGGGCCAACGTCCTGACTTTC
size: once; D: -; V: TRBV5-1; J: TRBJ2-5; CDR3: CSSSADQETQYF; DNA: TGCTCCAGCAGCGCAGACCAAGAGACCCAGTACTTC
size: -; D: TRBD1; V: TRBV27; J: TRBJ2-2; CDR3: CASSMGQFPGELFF; DNA: TGTGCCAGCAGTATGGGACAGTTCCCCGGGGAGCTGTTTTTT
size: -; D: -; V: TRBV28; J: TRBJ1-1; CDR3: CASSPAMRALRTEAFF; DNA: TGTGCCAGCAGTCCGGCTATGAGGGCGTTGAGGACTGAAGCTTTCTTT
size: -; D: TRBD2; V: TRBV19; J: TRBJ2-1; CDR3: CASSIGGGGGLEQLF; DNA: TGTGCCAGTAGTATCGGCGGTGGGGGGGGATTGGAGCAGTTGTTC
size: -; D: TRBD1; V: TRBV19; J: TRBJ1-1; CDR3: CASSIAGTEYFF; DNA: TGTGCCAGTAGTATAGCAGGGACAGAATATTTCTTT
size: many; D: -; V: TRBV6-1; J: TRBJ1-3; CDR3: CASRVPGRSSGNTIYF; DNA: TGTGCCAGCAGGGTACCGGGACGGAGCTCTGGAAACACCATATATTTT
size: few; D: -; V: TRBV6-8; J: TRBJ1-1; CDR3: CASGAGPNTEAFF; DNA: TGTGCCAGCGGGGCTGGACCAAACACTGAAGCTTTCTTT
size: -; D: -; V: TRBV5-1; J: TRBJ1-6; CDR3: CASSKAANNSPLHF; DNA: TGCGCCAGCAGCAAAGCAGCTAATAATTCACCCCTCCACTTT
size: -; D: TRBD2; V: TRBV6-4; J: TRBJ2-7; CDR3: CASSARGGLEQYF; DNA: TGTGCCAGCAGTGCGCGGGGGGGCCTCGAGCAGTACTTC
size: few; D: -; V: TRBV7-6; J: TRBJ1-1; CDR3: CASSWRAGTEAFF; DNA: TGTGCCAGCAGCTGGAGGGCTGGCACTGAAGCTTTCTTT
size: -; D: -; V: TRBV7-2; J: TRBJ2-5; CDR3: CASSPWAGETQYF; DNA: TGTGCCAGCAGCCCGTGGGCAGGGGAGACCCAGTACTTC
size: many; D: -; V: TRBV7-2; J: TRBJ2-3; CDR3: CASSLIRQDTQYF; DNA: TGTGCCAGCAGCTTAATCCGGCAGGATACGCAGTATTTT
size: -; D: TRBD1; V: TRBV6-1; J: TRBJ2-1; CDR3: CASSEGRGQVNEQFF; DNA: TGTGCCAGCAGTGAGGGCAGGGGGCAGGTCAATGAGCAGTTCTTC
size: -; D: -; V: TRBV7-9; J: TRBJ1-1; CDR3: CASSFSSYTEAFF; DNA: TGTGCCAGCAGCTTTTCGTCTTACACTGAAGCTTTCTTT
size: -; D: -; V: TRBV4-1; J: TRBJ1-5; CDR3: CASSPGPLEPQHF; DNA: TGCGCCAGCAGCCCCGGGCCCTTGGAGCCCCAGCATTTT
size: -; D: -; V: TRBV10-3; J: TRBJ2-1; CDR3: CAISVLNEQFF; DNA: TGTGCCATCAGTGTTTTAAATGAGCAGTTCTTC
size: -; D: TRBD1; V: TRBV7-3; J: TRBJ2-1; CDR3: CASSSERDRAGREQFF; DNA: TGTGCCAGCAGCTCGGAACGGGACAGGGCGGGACGGGAGCAGTTCTTC
size: -; D: -; V: TRBV24-1; J: TRBJ2-3; CDR3: CATSAGRGSTDTQYF; DNA: TGTGCCACCAGTGCGGGAAGGGGCAGCACAGATACGCAGTATTTT
size: -; D: TRBD1; V: TRBV12-3/TRBV12-4; J: TRBJ2-4; CDR3: CASSPTGRIQYF; DNA: TGTGCCAGCAGCCCGACAGGGCGCATTCAGTACTTC
size: few; D: -; V: TRBV4-1; J: TRBJ1-1; CDR3: CASSQDLNVNTEAFF; DNA: TGCGCCAGCAGCCAAGATCTAAATGTGAACACTGAAGCTTTCTTT
size: -; D: TRBD1; V: TRBV20-1; J: TRBJ2-5; CDR3: CSASGQGIVRTQYF; DNA: TGCAGTGCTAGCGGACAGGGAATTGTGCGAACCCAGTACTTC
size: -; D: TRBD2; V: TRBV6-8; J: TRBJ2-7; CDR3: CASRPIAGGPIYEQYF; DNA: TGTGCCAGCAGACCTATAGCGGGAGGGCCGATATACGAGCAGTACTTC
size: few; D: TRBD2; V: TRBV4-1; J: TRBJ2-7; CDR3: CASSPRTSGDGEQYF; DNA: TGCGCCAGCAGCCCCAGGACTAGCGGAGATGGGGAGCAGTACTTC
size: -; D: -; V: TRBV7-2; J: TRBJ2-3; CDR3: CASSLVNLKGNRDTQYF; DNA: TGTGCCAGCAGCTTAGTTAATTTAAAGGGGAACAGAGATACGCAGTATTTT
size: few; D: -; V: TRBV5-6; J: TRBJ2-1; CDR3: CASSLDGSRYNEQFF; DNA: TGTGCCAGCAGCTTGGACGGGAGCCGTTACAATGAGCAGTTCTTC
size: few; D: -; V: TRBV25-1; J: TRBJ1-3; CDR3: CASSDYDGSAGNTIYF; DNA: TGTGCCAGCAGTGACTACGACGGGAGTGCTGGAAACACCATATATTTT
size: few; D: TRBD1; V: TRBV27; J: TRBJ1-2; CDR3: CASSFQGGSNGYTF; DNA: TGTGCCAGCAGTTTTCAAGGGGGCTCTAATGGCTACACCTTC
size: -; D: -; V: TRBV5-4; J: TRBJ2-3; CDR3: CASSLGPKAGTDTQYF; DNA: TGTGCCAGCAGCTTAGGACCTAAGGCAGGGACAGATACGCAGTATTTT
size: -; D: -; V: TRBV2; J: TRBJ1-3; CDR3: CASSGARVLPGNTIYF; DNA: TGTGCCAGCAGTGGTGCAAGGGTCCTTCCTGGAAACACCATATATTTT
size: -; D: TRBD1; V: TRBV12-3/TRBV12-4; J: TRBJ1-6; CDR3: CASSLGTGGSSPLHF; DNA: TGTGCCAGCAGTTTGGGGACAGGGGGGAGTTCACCCCTCCACTTT
size: -; D: -; V: TRBV18; J: TRBJ2-1; CDR3: CASSPTTGNEQFF; DNA: TGTGCCAGCTCACCGACGACGGGCAATGAGCAGTTCTTC
size: many; D: TRBD1; V: TRBV7-4; J: TRBJ1-3; CDR3: CASSLSQGSNTIYF; DNA: TGTGCCAGCAGCTTATCACAGGGGAGTAACACCATATATTTT
size: few; D: -; V: TRBV6-1; J: TRBJ1-3; CDR3: CASYDRRSGNTIYF; DNA: TGTGCCAGCTACGACCGACGCTCTGGAAACACCATATATTTT
size: -; D: TRBD1; V: TRBV20-1; J: TRBJ2-1; CDR3: CSARGPRDRGFANEQFF; DNA: TGCAGTGCTAGGGGCCCCCGAGACAGGGGGTTCGCTAATGAGCAGTTCTTC
size: few; D: TRBD1; V: TRBV7-9; J: TRBJ1-4; CDR3: CASSSTGVEKLFF; DNA: TGTGCCAGCAGCTCAACAGGGGTGGAAAAACTGTTTTTT
size: many; D: -; V: TRBV7-2; J: TRBJ2-5; CDR3: CASSSTGEETQYF; DNA: TGTGCCAGCAGCTCCACGGGAGAAGAGACCCAGTACTTC
size: many; D: TRBD1; V: TRBV7-2; J: TRBJ1-4; CDR3: CASTPGQGGEKLFF; DNA: TGTGCCAGCACCCCGGGGCAGGGGGGTGAAAAACTGTTTTTT
size: -; D: TRBD2; V: TRBV7-2; J: TRBJ2-7; CDR3: CASSPRLAGISYEQYF; DNA: TGTGCCAGCAGCCCCCGGCTAGCGGGGATCTCCTACGAGCAGTACTTC
size: -; D: TRBD2; V: TRBV6-1; J: TRBJ2-7; CDR3: CASTQRGTSYEQYF; DNA: TGTGCCAGCACCCAGCGGGGAACCTCCTACGAGCAGTACTTC
size: -; D: TRBD2; V: TRBV5-5; J: TRBJ2-7; CDR3: CASSLDGGFYEQYF; DNA: TGTGCCAGCAGCTTGGACGGGGGGTTCTACGAGCAGTACTTC
size: few; D: TRBD1; V: TRBV7-9; J: TRBJ1-4; CDR3: CASSAGTVNEEKLFF; DNA: TGTGCCAGCAGCGCCGGGACAGTGAACGAGGAAAAACTGTTTTTT
size: few; D: -; V: TRBV7-9; J: TRBJ2-1; CDR3: CASSPDSLREQFF; DNA: TGTGCCAGCAGCCCGGACAGCCTTCGGGAGCAGTTCTTC
size: -; D: TRBD2; V: TRBV7-7; J: TRBJ2-5; CDR3: CASSLAGPGETQYF; DNA: TGTGCTAGCAGCTTAGCGGGGCCGGGGGAGACCCAGTACTTC
size: -; D: TRBD1; V: TRBV28; J: TRBJ2-7; CDR3: CASSGTGTGLYEQYF; DNA: TGTGCCAGCAGTGGGACCGGGACAGGATTATACGAGCAGTACTTC
size: few; D: -; V: TRBV7-8; J: TRBJ2-7; CDR3: CASSFRIDRTYEQYF; DNA: TGTGCCAGCAGCTTCCGGATCGACAGGACCTACGAGCAGTACTTC
size: few; D: TRBD2; V: TRBV3-1; J: TRBJ2-3; CDR3: CASSRGLAGGTDTQYF; DNA: TGTGCCAGCAGCCGAGGACTAGCGGGGGGCACAGATACGCAGTATTTT
size: few; D: -; V: TRBV27; J: TRBJ1-2; CDR3: CASSLAGGDGYTF; DNA: TGTGCCAGCAGTTTGGCTGGGGGTGATGGCTACACCTTC
size: few; D: -; V: TRBV6-5; J: TRBJ2-2; CDR3: CASRALGTGELFF; DNA: TGTGCCAGCAGAGCATTAGGAACCGGGGAGCTGTTTTTT
size: few; D: -; V: TRBV19; J: TRBJ1-6; CDR3: CASSEGSSYNSPLHF; DNA: TGTGCCAGTAGTGAGGGGAGCTCCTATAATTCACCCCTCCACTTT
size: -; D: -; V: TRBV2; J: TRBJ1-4; CDR3: CASSGKQELNEKLFF; DNA: TGTGCCAGCAGTGGGAAGCAGGAGCTCAATGAAAAACTGTTTTTT
size: -; D: TRBD1; V: TRBV6-1; J: TRBJ2-6; CDR3: CASSVTTTLGTGSSGANVLTF; DNA: TGTGCCAGCAGCGTAACTACGACGTTGGGGACAGGCAGCTCTGGGGCCAACGTCCTGACTTTC
size: -; D: -; V: TRBV29-1; J: TRBJ1-1; CDR3: CSVERQNGGTEAFF; DNA: TGCAGCGTTGAAAGGCAGAACGGTGGCACTGAAGCTTTCTTT
size: -; D: -; V: TRBV28; J: TRBJ2-1; CDR3: CASSVRWDGNNEQFF; DNA: TGTGCCAGCAGTGTTAGGTGGGACGGAAACAATGAGCAGTTCTTC
size: -; D: -; V: TRBV6-1; J: TRBJ2-6; CDR3: CASSERAGAPSSGANVLTF; DNA: TGTGCCAGCAGTGAAAGGGCGGGGGCCCCATCCTCTGGGGCCAACGTCCTGACTTTC
size: -; D: -; V: TRBV5-5; J: TRBJ1-1; CDR3: CASSLAGREEAFF; DNA: TGTGCCAGCAGCTTGGCCGGCCGGGAGGAAGCTTTCTTT
size: -; D: -; V: TRBV19; J: TRBJ1-1; CDR3: CASRSSGTNTEAFF; DNA: TGTGCCAGTAGGTCATCCGGGACGAACACTGAAGCTTTCTTT